This record concerns one T cell receptor (beta chain) sequence. The antigen remains undetermined. The time point: blood 2 weeks post-SBRT. Documented treatment: 15 Gy SBRT to primary tumor, nephrectomy 4 weeks later. The tumor was a clear cell renal cell carcinoma. This sample was included in a study of radiation and T cells in renal cell carcinoma. Only in-frame clones appear in the TCRdb table, and some are missing; sequencing was by immunoSEQ multiplex PCR. This sample has 100,000 to 150,000 clones; roughly 91% occur once, and the top ten carry about 5%. Germline loops: CDR1 GTSNPN, CDR2 SVGIG (reference sequence). Trimming removed 0 bases from V and 0 bases from J; junction bases left unmatched: 1. The CDR3 sequence is 15 residues long. General study findings and limits: Pretreatment tumor biopsies were lacking, so baseline clonotypes are unknown. From baseline, blood top tumor clonotypes peaked at 2 weeks post-radiation.

V and J are TRBV30 and TRBJ2-2; 7 nucleotides match TRBD1. This TCR was recovered from a woman in her 70s with renal cell carcinoma. This specimen was blood, taken from a patient whose treatment included radiotherapy and nephrectomy. The DNA for the CDR3 is TGTGCCTGGAGTGTAGGGACAGCGAACACCGGGGAGCTGTTTTTT. Its translation is CAWSVGTANTGELFF.